This T cell receptor beta chain was observed in a study of blood T cells in healthy people across ages. Combining a sample-barcoded 5' primer with a J-beta primer mix, a second PCR ran for about 6 to 11 cycles. MiXCR was run by TCRdb on the 5' RACE reads, yielding one entry per CDR3 protein. Of roughly 1,500,000 distinct CDR3 sequences in the sample, roughly 32% were seen once. Isolation of PBMCs gave at least 7 million cells per sample. The CDR3 totals 14 residues. Germline assignment: CDR1 SQVTM and CDR2 ANQGSEA. With 5 bases clipped from V and 5 bases from J, the junction kept 6 bases outside the gene matches. Ten or more counts support this clonotype. The antigen is not known. Study findings and constraints: As age increased, TCR beta diversity per million T cells fell in a roughly linear fashion.

The V call is TRBV29-1, the J call TRBJ2-3, with 11 bases lining up with TRBD2. The sequencing sample was made of blood. This TCR came from a woman between 25 and 40 years old in good health. The CDR3 spells CSVPTSGTKDTQYF. CDR3 coding DNA: TGCAGCGTTCCGACTAGCGGGACTAAAGATACGCAGTATTTT.